Below are 23 T cell receptor beta chains sequenced from a single sample in a study of blood T cell repertoires in COVID-19 (dated by TCRdb to about 2020). Libraries were constructed by the immunoSEQ multiplex PCR assay. What TCRdb holds here is the immuneACCESS table cut down to in-frame rearrangements. Part of the clones is not present; checked against another copy, under half of the missing clones reflect an unresolved V gene, and the others are unexplained. Within this sample are roughly 220,000 clones, with around four fifths of them counted one time only. The ten top clones hold about 20% of the sample. The specimen was peripheral blood. Source of these receptors: a young man with active or convalescent COVID-19.

This chain joins TRBV7-3 and TRBJ2-1; 8 nucleotides match TRBD2. Germline V gene data show CDR1 as SGHTA and CDR2 as FQGTGA. The CDR3 contains 16 residues. The V gene end was trimmed by 0 bases and the J gene end by 4 bases; junction bases not matched to a gene: 5. This CDR3 is CASSLTGLAGYNEQFF. CDR3 DNA: TGTGCCAGCAGCTTAACTGGGCTAGCGGGTTACAATGAGCAGTTCTTC. The variable domain in full, with the rest retrieved from reference TRBV7-3 and TRBJ2-1, is GAGVSQTPSNKVTEKGKYVELRCDPISGHTALYWYRQSLGQGPEFLIYFQGTGAADDSGLPNDRFFAVRPEGSVSTLKIQRTERGDSAVYLCASSLTGLAGYNEQFFGPGTRLTVL.

Of note for this clone: This same CDR3 is encoded by further DNA sequences in the sample. This chain joins TRBV10-3 and TRBJ1-2; no clear D gene. Germline V gene sequence: CDR1 ENHRY, CDR2 SYGVKD. This CDR3 comprises 11 residues. Trimming pared 2 bases from V and 8 bases from J, leaving 6 bases between. The CDR3 loop is CAISEGGGYTF. DNA of the CDR3: TGTGCCATCAGTGAGGGAGGCGGCTACACCTTC.

This chain connects TRBV7-2 to TRBJ1-1; possible D gene TRBD1, 5 bases. Trimming took off 5 bases at V and 0 bases at J, with 10 bases between the two ends. CDR1 is SGHTA and CDR2 is FQGNSA in the germline V gene. This CDR3 contains 14 residues. The CDR3 sequence: CASSPPGVNTEAFF. The CDR3 nucleotides read TGTGCCAGCAGCCCCCCGGGGGTGAACACTGAAGCTTTCTTT.

The chain couples TRBV2 to TRBJ1-1; D gene unclear. The CDR3 loop spans 13 amino acids. The germline V gene has CDR1 SNHLY and CDR2 FYNNEI. Trimming left V 6 bases short and J 2 bases short, with 10 bases between. The CDR3 DNA is TGTGCCAGCAGGCCGAGGGTTAACACTGAAGCTTTCTTT. As protein: CASRPRVNTEAFF.

The genes are TRBV11-3 and TRBJ2-5, with TRBD2 identical over 7 bases. Germline V gives CDR1 SGHNT, CDR2 YENEEA. Trimming removed 3 bases from V and 3 bases from J; junction bases left unmatched: 4. This CDR3 is 14 amino acids long. This CDR3 reads CASSLRGKEETQYF. The CDR3, as DNA: TGTGCCAGCAGCTTGCGGGGGAAGGAAGAGACCCAGTACTTC.

This clone came up a few times. The rearrangement uses TRBV5-1 and TRBJ2-7; 14 positions match TRBD2. The V gene's germline CDR1 is SGHRS and CDR2 YFSETQ. The CDR3 has 17 residues. The V gene end was trimmed by 4 bases and the J gene end by 0 bases; junction bases not matched to a gene: 6. The CDR3 DNA sequence: TGCGCCAGCAGCCTAGGGGGACTAGCGGGGGCCTCCTACGAGCAGTACTTC. The encoded protein is CASSLGGLAGASYEQYF.

This sequence joins TRBV6-5 and TRBJ1-6; perhaps TRBD1 as D (5 bases). V lost 7 bases and J lost 7, with 17 bases in between. The CDR3 has 15 residues. Germline-derived CDR1 and CDR2 are MNHEY and SVGAGI. CDR3 bases: TGTGCCAGCAACGGCAGGGCGGGAGGAAATTCACCCCTCCACTTT. It specifies CASNGRAGGNSPLHF.

V gene TRBV9 combines with J gene TRBJ1-1, with 8 bases fitting TRBD1. J was trimmed by 0 bases and V by 3 bases; bases with no gene match: 4. This CDR3 is built from 15 residues. The germline V gene has CDR1 SGDLS and CDR2 YYNGEE. Here the CDR3 reads CASSARDRLNTEAFF. The CDR3 nucleotides read TGTGCCAGCAGCGCACGGGACAGGCTGAACACTGAAGCTTTCTTT.

The gene calls are TRBV18 and TRBJ1-6; 9 nucleotides align to TRBD1. The V gene's germline CDR1 is KGHSH and CDR2 LQKENI. V was pared by 1 base and J by 6 bases, with 1 base of the junction left unmatched. This CDR3 has 15 amino acids. The CDR3 sequence: CASSPQGQGNSPLHF. In nucleotides, the CDR3 is TGTGCCAGCTCACCACAGGGACAGGGTAATTCACCCCTCCACTTT.

This clone has a handful of counts. This chain links TRBV4-3 with TRBJ1-5; D might be TRBD1 (6 bases). The germline gives CDR1 LGHNA, CDR2 YSLEER. V lost 0 bases to trimming and J lost 6 bases, with 12 bases between them. The CDR3 sequence is 15 residues long. The CDR3, as DNA: TGCGCCAGCAGCCAAGATGGGGGGGGCAGTCAGCCCCAGCATTTT. Translating it yields CASSQDGGGSQPQHF.

The CDR3 spells CASSRTGSTEAFF. As DNA, the CDR3 is TGCGCCAGCAGCCGGACAGGATCCACTGAAGCTTTCTTT. This chain joins TRBV4-3 and TRBJ1-1; the match to TRBD1 covers 7 bases. J gave up 4 bases and V 4 bases, and 3 bases lay outside the gene matches. The CDR3 contains 13 residues. Germline loops: CDR1 LGHNA, CDR2 YSLEER.

The V gene is TRBV30, the J gene TRBJ2-7, with D possibly TRBD2 on 6 matching bases. Germline V gene sequence: CDR1 GTSNPN, CDR2 SVGIG (reference sequence). Between the trimmed V and J ends, which lost 4 bases and 6 bases, there was a span of 16 bases. The CDR3 extends over 13 amino acids. For the CDR3, the DNA is TGTGCCTGGACCCCCCCGGGAGTTGGCGAGCAGTACTTC. Translating it yields CAWTPPGVGEQYF.

This rearrangement joins TRBV2 to TRBJ2-7; D gene ambiguous. CDR3 length equals 12 residues. Trimming cost V 6 bases and J 3 bases, with 9 bases left between them. Germline assignment: CDR1 SNHLY and CDR2 FYNNEI. CDR3 residues: CASRRGVYEQYF. The CDR3 coding sequence is TGTGCCAGCAGACGCGGAGTCTACGAGCAGTACTTC.

This clone was counted a single time. V usage is TRBV3-1 (or the pseudogene TRBV3-2) and J usage is TRBJ1-1; maybe TRBD1 (5 bases). Between the trimmed V and J ends, which lost 0 bases and 7 bases, there was a span of 12 bases. The V gene's germline CDR1 is LGHDT and CDR2 YNNKEL (reference sequence). This CDR3 comprises 14 residues. CDR3 in amino acids: CASSQDPRQFEAFF. The CDR3 DNA is TGTGCCAGCAGCCAAGACCCTAGACAGTTTGAAGCTTTCTTT.

V usage is TRBV5-4 and J usage is TRBJ2-1, with D maybe TRBD2 (7 bases). This CDR3 region has 16 residues. V was clipped by 0 bases and J by 0 bases, with 10 bases between them. CDR1 is SGHNT and CDR2 is YYREEE in the germline V gene (reference sequence). The CDR3 DNA reads TGTGCCAGCAGCTTGGGAGGGGGGGCCTCCTACAATGAGCAGTTCTTC. It translates to CASSLGGGASYNEQFF.

This clone is a singleton in its sample. The genes are TRBV7-9 and TRBJ1-3; D unclear. Looked up from germline, CDR1 is SEHNR and CDR2 is FQNEAQ (reference sequence). Trimming left V 3 bases short and J 8 bases short, with 17 bases between. This CDR3 spans 15 amino acids. CDR3 sequence (DNA): TGTGCCAGCAGCTTCGAAGACTCCCCGGCAGACACCATATATTTT. It yields the protein CASSFEDSPADTIYF.

This rearrangement joins TRBV24-1 to TRBJ2-5, with D perhaps matching TRBD1 (5 bases). Per germline, CDR1 KGHDR and CDR2 SFDVKD. CDR3 length equals 16 residues. With 3 bases removed from V and 5 bases from J, the gap between germline ends came to 18 bases. DNA for the CDR3: TGTGCCACCAGTGATCCGGCAGGGAAGGGCGTGGAGACCCAGTACTTC. Its protein product is CATSDPAGKGVETQYF.

V and J are TRBV5-1 and TRBJ2-3; 10 bases align to TRBD2. Germline lookup yields CDR1 SGHRS and CDR2 YFSETQ. The CDR3 runs to 15 residues. Trimming removed 5 bases from V and 1 base from J; junction bases left unmatched: 4. CDR3 nucleotide sequence: TGCGCCAGCAGGGACGGGACTAGCGGCACAGATACGCAGTATTTT. Translated: CASRDGTSGTDTQYF.

This rearrangement joins TRBV7-9 to TRBJ2-7; D gene ambiguous. The germline V gene encodes CDR1 SEHNR and CDR2 FQNEAQ (reference sequence). The V gene lost 4 bases and the J gene lost 3 bases, with 10 bases spanning the gap. There are 13 residues in the CDR3. The CDR3 loop reads CASSWPQDYEQYF. The CDR3 DNA reads TGTGCCAGCAGCTGGCCTCAAGACTACGAGCAGTACTTC. Looking up the rest from reference TRBV7-9 and TRBJ2-7 gives the full variable domain: DTGVSQNPRHKITKRGQNVTFRCDPISEHNRLYWYRQTLGQGPEFLTYFQNEAQLEKSRLLSDRFSAERPKGSFSTLEIQRTEQGDSAMYLCASSWPQDYEQYFGPGTRLTVT.

The J gene is TRBJ2-5, the V gene TRBV7-9; 7 bases line up with TRBD1. The CDR3 is 13 amino acids. Germline CDR1 is SEHNR and CDR2 is FQNEAQ (reference sequence). J gave up 4 bases and V 1 base, and 0 bases lay outside the gene matches. CDR3 DNA: TGTGCCAGCAGCTTAGACAGGGGAGAGACCCAGTACTTC. Translating it yields CASSLDRGETQYF.

The count of this clone is one. The V call is TRBV4-2, the J call TRBJ1-5; D may be TRBD1 (5 bases). V dropped 4 bases and J dropped 2 bases, with 21 bases sitting between them. CDR3 length: 18 residues. The germline gives CDR1 LGHNA, CDR2 YNFKEQ. The CDR3 is CASSRGYGGGDGNQPQHF. DNA for the CDR3: TGTGCCAGCAGCCGAGGGTACGGGGGGGGAGACGGCAATCAGCCCCAGCATTTT.

The CDR3 DNA follows: TGCGCCAGCAGCCAAGAGGGGGCAGGGGGCGCGACAGATACGCAGTATTTT. This sequence encodes CASSQEGAGGATDTQYF. The V and J genes are TRBV4-3 and TRBJ2-3; 8 bases agree with TRBD1. CDR1 is LGHNA, CDR2 YSLEER, per germline. With V trimmed by 0 bases and J by 3 bases, 8 bases remained unmatched. CDR3 size: 17 residues.

The V call is TRBV18, the J call TRBJ1-2; D ambiguous. Deletions cut 5 bases from V and 4 bases from J, with 11 bases between. The CDR3 sequence is 13 residues long. Germline CDR1 reads KGHSH; CDR2 reads LQKENI. This CDR3 is CASSSDTFYGYTF. The CDR3 DNA reads TGTGCCAGCTCATCCGACACCTTCTATGGCTACACCTTC.